This is a list of T cell receptor beta chains from one sample in a study of blood T cell repertoires in COVID-19. Assay: immunoSEQ multiplex PCR; the TCRdb copy retains only in-frame clones and omits some. The data contain about 140,000 clones, 85% of them singletons. Sequenced: PBMCs or T cells enriched from blood (not recorded which). These receptor sequences come from a woman in her thirties or forties who had recovered from COVID-19. The CDR3 runs from the conserved cysteine through the conserved F or W. A D gene is named only where the DNA matches it firmly. Only some rows state a clone size, as once, few, many or a class for expanded clones.

V gene: TRBV4-1; clone size: once; J gene: TRBJ2-7; D gene: TRBD1; CDR3 protein: CASSQDGQGYEQYF; CDR3 DNA: TGCGCCAGCAGCCAAGACGGACAGGGCTACGAGCAGTACTTC
V gene: TRBV14; clone size: .; J gene: TRBJ2-7; D gene: .; CDR3 protein: CASSPKTAGFSYEQYF; CDR3 DNA: TGTGCCAGCAGCCCCAAGACGGCGGGATTCTCCTACGAGCAGTACTTC
V gene: TRBV9; clone size: .; J gene: TRBJ1-1; D gene: TRBD1; CDR3 protein: CASTGPGGAFF; CDR3 DNA: TGTGCCAGCACGGGGCCAGGGGGAGCATTCTTT
V gene: TRBV2; clone size: .; J gene: TRBJ1-1; D gene: TRBD1; CDR3 protein: CASSPGTANTEAFF; CDR3 DNA: TGTGCCAGCAGTCCCGGGACAGCGAACACTGAAGCTTTCTTT
V gene: TRBV12-3/TRBV12-4; clone size: .; J gene: TRBJ2-1; D gene: TRBD1; CDR3 protein: CASSPDRDEQFF; CDR3 DNA: TGTGCCAGCAGTCCCGACAGGGATGAGCAGTTCTTC
V gene: TRBV23-1; clone size: .; J gene: TRBJ1-2; D gene: TRBD1; CDR3 protein: CASSSATRDRVRNGYTF; CDR3 DNA: TGCGCCAGCAGCAGCGCCACCCGGGACAGGGTCCGAAATGGCTACACCTTC
V gene: TRBV6-1; clone size: .; J gene: TRBJ1-2; D gene: .; CDR3 protein: CASSEGGRVRYGYTF; CDR3 DNA: TGTGCCAGCAGTGAAGGGGGCAGGGTAAGGTATGGCTACACCTTC
V gene: TRBV10-2; clone size: .; J gene: TRBJ2-7; D gene: .; CDR3 protein: CASEDSESSYEQYF; CDR3 DNA: TGCGCCAGCGAGGATAGCGAGAGCTCCTACGAGCAGTACTTC
V gene: TRBV5-5; clone size: .; J gene: TRBJ1-1; D gene: .; CDR3 protein: CASSPDSHTEAFF; CDR3 DNA: TGTGCCAGCAGCCCGGACAGTCACACTGAAGCTTTCTTT
V gene: TRBV9; clone size: .; J gene: TRBJ1-6; D gene: .; CDR3 protein: CASSPSGSYNSPLHF; CDR3 DNA: TGTGCCAGCAGCCCGTCGGGCTCCTATAATTCACCCCTCCACTTT
V gene: TRBV5-1; clone size: once; J gene: TRBJ1-5; D gene: .; CDR3 protein: CASSLDGPKPGQPQHF; CDR3 DNA: TGCGCCAGCAGCTTGGACGGACCGAAGCCAGGGCAGCCCCAGCATTTT
V gene: TRBV21-1; clone size: once; J gene: TRBJ2-5; D gene: .; CDR3 protein: CASSGSYQETQYF; CDR3 DNA: TGTGCCAGCAGCGGCTCGTACCAAGAGACCCAGTACTTC
V gene: TRBV10-1; clone size: .; J gene: TRBJ2-7; D gene: TRBD1; CDR3 protein: CASSVGQGSYEQYF; CDR3 DNA: TGCGCCAGCAGTGTGGGACAGGGCTCCTACGAGCAGTACTTC
V gene: TRBV11-3; clone size: .; J gene: TRBJ1-1; D gene: TRBD1; CDR3 protein: CASSSSKGTGGKNTEAFF; CDR3 DNA: TGTGCCAGCAGCTCGTCTAAGGGGACAGGGGGCAAGAACACTGAAGCTTTCTTT
V gene: TRBV11-1; clone size: once; J gene: TRBJ2-5; D gene: TRBD2; CDR3 protein: CASSPHGSGAQETQYF; CDR3 DNA: TGTGCCAGCAGCCCCCACGGTAGCGGGGCCCAAGAGACCCAGTACTTC
V gene: TRBV27; clone size: .; J gene: TRBJ2-2; D gene: .; CDR3 protein: CASSFRQTMNTGELFF; CDR3 DNA: TGTGCCAGCAGTTTCCGACAGACAATGAACACCGGGGAGCTGTTTTTT
V gene: TRBV29-1; clone size: .; J gene: TRBJ2-1; D gene: .; CDR3 protein: CSVEGKQVSYNEQFF; CDR3 DNA: TGCAGCGTTGAAGGGAAACAGGTCTCCTACAATGAGCAGTTCTTC
V gene: TRBV18; clone size: once; J gene: TRBJ2-7; D gene: TRBD2; CDR3 protein: CASSPPGLAMYEQYF; CDR3 DNA: TGTGCCAGCTCACCACCGGGACTAGCTATGTACGAGCAGTACTTC
V gene: TRBV19; clone size: .; J gene: TRBJ1-6; D gene: TRBD1; CDR3 protein: CASSRGQGASDNSPLHF; CDR3 DNA: TGTGCCAGTAGTAGAGGACAGGGGGCGTCAGACAATTCACCCCTCCACTTT
V gene: TRBV9; clone size: .; J gene: TRBJ1-1; D gene: .; CDR3 protein: CASSASGGLGYTEAFF; CDR3 DNA: TGTGCCAGCAGCGCTTCGGGGGGCTTGGGCTACACTGAAGCTTTCTTT
V gene: TRBV19; clone size: .; J gene: TRBJ1-5; D gene: .; CDR3 protein: CASSIARQTNQPQHF; CDR3 DNA: TGTGCCAGTAGTATTGCGCGACAAACGAATCAGCCCCAGCATTTT
V gene: TRBV3-1/TRBV3-2; clone size: .; J gene: TRBJ2-7; D gene: .; CDR3 protein: CASSPERGNEQYF; CDR3 DNA: TGTGCCAGCAGCCCGGAAAGGGGTAACGAGCAGTACTTC
V gene: TRBV7-3; clone size: .; J gene: TRBJ2-1; D gene: .; CDR3 protein: CASSGNLAQTRNNEQFF; CDR3 DNA: TGTGCCAGCAGCGGAAACTTGGCCCAGACGAGGAACAATGAGCAGTTCTTC
V gene: TRBV7-3; clone size: .; J gene: TRBJ1-2; D gene: TRBD1; CDR3 protein: CASSSGQGVGDYGYTF; CDR3 DNA: TGTGCCAGCAGCTCGGGACAGGGGGTCGGGGACTATGGCTACACCTTC
V gene: TRBV6-5; clone size: .; J gene: TRBJ1-5; D gene: .; CDR3 protein: CASRDTWRGQPQHF; CDR3 DNA: TGTGCCAGCAGGGACACCTGGAGGGGTCAGCCCCAGCATTTT
V gene: TRBV28; clone size: once; J gene: TRBJ1-4; D gene: TRBD1; CDR3 protein: CASSKTGGRSEKLFF; CDR3 DNA: TGTGCCAGCAGCAAGACAGGGGGCCGTTCGGAAAAACTGTTTTTT
V gene: TRBV2; clone size: .; J gene: TRBJ1-1; D gene: TRBD1; CDR3 protein: CASSGRTGGTEAFF; CDR3 DNA: TGTGCCAGCAGTGGACGGACAGGGGGCACTGAAGCTTTCTTT
V gene: TRBV9; clone size: .; J gene: TRBJ2-3; D gene: TRBD2; CDR3 protein: CASSVGGGADTQYF; CDR3 DNA: TGTGCCAGCAGCGTAGGCGGGGGGGCAGATACGCAGTATTTT
V gene: TRBV5-1; clone size: .; J gene: TRBJ1-1; D gene: .; CDR3 protein: CASSLEVGRAEAFF; CDR3 DNA: TGCGCCAGCAGCTTGGAAGTGGGCAGGGCTGAAGCTTTCTTT
V gene: TRBV27; clone size: .; J gene: TRBJ1-2; D gene: .; CDR3 protein: CASSNSQRVGYTF; CDR3 DNA: TGTGCCAGCAGCAATTCTCAGCGGGTAGGCTACACCTTC
V gene: TRBV15; clone size: .; J gene: TRBJ1-1; D gene: .; CDR3 protein: CATSSLTGNTEAFF; CDR3 DNA: TGTGCCACCAGCAGCCTCACAGGGAACACTGAAGCTTTCTTT
V gene: TRBV24-1; clone size: .; J gene: TRBJ2-1; D gene: .; CDR3 protein: CATSDPVNSGGDNEQFF; CDR3 DNA: TGTGCCACCAGTGACCCGGTTAATAGCGGAGGGGACAATGAGCAGTTCTTC
V gene: TRBV30; clone size: .; J gene: TRBJ2-1; D gene: .; CDR3 protein: CAWSGEYNEQFF; CDR3 DNA: TGTGCCTGGAGCGGGGAGTACAATGAGCAGTTCTTC
V gene: TRBV27; clone size: .; J gene: TRBJ2-3; D gene: .; CDR3 protein: CASRITGLPPSDTQYF; CDR3 DNA: TGTGCCAGCAGAATCACGGGACTCCCACCGTCCGATACGCAGTATTTT
V gene: TRBV6-6; clone size: few; J gene: TRBJ2-2; D gene: .; CDR3 protein: CASSPSLAVSRTGELFF; CDR3 DNA: TGTGCCAGCAGTCCCAGTTTGGCGGTATCGCGCACCGGGGAGCTGTTTTTT
V gene: TRBV5-1; clone size: .; J gene: TRBJ1-2; D gene: .; CDR3 protein: CASSLSSGVVNYGYTF; CDR3 DNA: TGCGCCAGCAGCTTGTCTTCAGGGGTAGTCAACTATGGCTACACCTTC
V gene: TRBV6-5; clone size: .; J gene: TRBJ2-7; D gene: .; CDR3 protein: CASTSGPTYEQYF; CDR3 DNA: TGTGCCAGCACCTCAGGGCCCACCTACGAGCAGTACTTC
V gene: TRBV2; clone size: once; J gene: TRBJ1-1; D gene: .; CDR3 protein: CASSDSGLHTEAFF; CDR3 DNA: TGTGCCAGCAGTGATAGCGGGCTACACACTGAAGCTTTCTTT
V gene: TRBV20-1; clone size: .; J gene: TRBJ2-3; D gene: TRBD2; CDR3 protein: CSASYPSGGSLDTQYF; CDR3 DNA: TGCAGTGCTAGTTACCCTAGCGGGGGGAGTTTGGATACGCAGTATTTT
V gene: TRBV11-2; clone size: once; J gene: TRBJ2-4; D gene: TRBD2; CDR3 protein: CASSPAGGFQYF; CDR3 DNA: TGTGCCAGCAGCCCAGCGGGGGGGTTTCAGTACTTC
V gene: TRBV10-3; clone size: .; J gene: TRBJ1-1; D gene: TRBD1; CDR3 protein: CAAYDRGRRNTEAFF; CDR3 DNA: TGTGCCGCCTACGACAGGGGACGACGGAACACTGAAGCTTTCTTT
V gene: TRBV11-2; clone size: .; J gene: TRBJ1-2; D gene: .; CDR3 protein: CASRELGANYGHTF; CDR3 DNA: TGTGCCAGCCGGGAGCTCGGGGCTAACTATGGCCACACCTTC
V gene: TRBV2; clone size: .; J gene: TRBJ2-2; D gene: TRBD2; CDR3 protein: CASMREGYIGELFF; CDR3 DNA: TGTGCCAGCATGAGGGAGGGATACATCGGGGAGCTGTTTTTT
V gene: TRBV4-1; clone size: .; J gene: TRBJ1-5; D gene: .; CDR3 protein: CASSPQGYSNQPQHF; CDR3 DNA: TGCGCCAGCAGCCCACAGGGATATAGCAATCAGCCCCAGCATTTT
V gene: TRBV11-2; clone size: once; J gene: TRBJ2-4; D gene: .; CDR3 protein: CASTPAGRGIQYF; CDR3 DNA: TGTGCCAGCACCCCTGCGGGCCGCGGCATTCAGTACTTC
V gene: TRBV30; clone size: .; J gene: TRBJ1-5; D gene: .; CDR3 protein: CAWSQGLRQPQHF; CDR3 DNA: TGTGCCTGGAGCCAGGGGCTGCGTCAGCCCCAGCATTTT
V gene: TRBV11-2; clone size: .; J gene: TRBJ1-4; D gene: .; CDR3 protein: CASSLRRATNEKLFF; CDR3 DNA: TGTGCCAGCAGCTTGAGACGGGCAACTAATGAAAAACTGTTTTTT
V gene: TRBV9; clone size: .; J gene: TRBJ2-1; D gene: TRBD1; CDR3 protein: CASSADRFNEQFF; CDR3 DNA: TGTGCCAGCAGCGCGGACAGGTTCAATGAGCAGTTCTTC
V gene: TRBV27; clone size: few; J gene: TRBJ1-6; D gene: TRBD1; CDR3 protein: CASRDPGQGNSPLHF; CDR3 DNA: TGTGCCAGCAGGGATCCGGGACAGGGTAATTCACCCCTCCACTTT
V gene: TRBV11-2; clone size: .; J gene: TRBJ2-1; D gene: TRBD1; CDR3 protein: CASSLAMGQGYNEQFF; CDR3 DNA: TGTGCCAGCAGCTTAGCCATGGGACAGGGGTACAATGAGCAGTTCTTC
V gene: TRBV20-1; clone size: once; J gene: TRBJ1-5; D gene: .; CDR3 protein: CSASDGGNQPQHF; CDR3 DNA: TGCAGTGCTAGTGACGGGGGCAATCAGCCCCAGCATTTT
V gene: TRBV15; clone size: few; J gene: TRBJ1-2; D gene: .; CDR3 protein: CATSRAGIQGSGYTF; CDR3 DNA: TGTGCCACCAGCAGAGCGGGCATCCAGGGTAGCGGCTACACCTTC
V gene: TRBV9; clone size: .; J gene: TRBJ2-1; D gene: TRBD2; CDR3 protein: CASSVSGSRDEQFF; CDR3 DNA: TGTGCCAGCAGCGTAAGCGGGAGTCGTGATGAGCAGTTCTTC